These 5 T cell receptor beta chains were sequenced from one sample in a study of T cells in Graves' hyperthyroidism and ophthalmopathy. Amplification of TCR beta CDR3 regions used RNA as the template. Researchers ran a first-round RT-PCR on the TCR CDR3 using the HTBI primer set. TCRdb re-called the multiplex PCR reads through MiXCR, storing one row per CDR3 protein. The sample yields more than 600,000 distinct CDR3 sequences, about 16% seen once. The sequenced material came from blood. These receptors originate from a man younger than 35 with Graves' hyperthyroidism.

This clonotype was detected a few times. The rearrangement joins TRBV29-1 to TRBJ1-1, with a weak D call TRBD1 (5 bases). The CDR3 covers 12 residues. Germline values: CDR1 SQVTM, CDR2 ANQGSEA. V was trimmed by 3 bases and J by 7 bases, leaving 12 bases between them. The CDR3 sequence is CSVDFGAREAFF. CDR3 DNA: TGCAGCGTTGACTTCGGGGCCCGTGAAGCTTTCTTT.

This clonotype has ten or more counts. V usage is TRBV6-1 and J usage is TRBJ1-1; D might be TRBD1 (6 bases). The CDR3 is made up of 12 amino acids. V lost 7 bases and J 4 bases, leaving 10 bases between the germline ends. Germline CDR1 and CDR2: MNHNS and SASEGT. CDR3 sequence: CASKRTATEAFF. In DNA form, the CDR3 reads TGTGCCAGCAAACGGACAGCCACTGAAGCTTTCTTT.

The CDR3 is CSPRGRGVTQYF. CDR3 bases: TGCAGCCCGAGGGGGAGGGGGGTGACCCAGTACTTC. This sequence joins TRBV20-1 and TRBJ2-5, with a possible D match to TRBD2 (7 bases). This CDR3 has 12 residues. Looked up from germline, CDR1 is DFQATT and CDR2 is SNEGSKA (reference sequence).

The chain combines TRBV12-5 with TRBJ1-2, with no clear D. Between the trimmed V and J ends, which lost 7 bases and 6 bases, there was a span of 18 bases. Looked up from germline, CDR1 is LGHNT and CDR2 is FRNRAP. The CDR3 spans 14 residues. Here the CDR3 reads CASALEGLRDGYTF. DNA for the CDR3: TGTGCTAGTGCCCTGGAGGGCCTGAGGGATGGCTACACCTTC. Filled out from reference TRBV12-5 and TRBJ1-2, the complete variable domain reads DARVTQTPRHKVTEMGQEVTMRCQPILGHNTVFWYRQTMMQGLELLAYFRNRAPLDDSGMPKDRFSAEMPDATLATLKIQPSEPRDSAVYFCASALEGLRDGYTFGSGTRLTVV.

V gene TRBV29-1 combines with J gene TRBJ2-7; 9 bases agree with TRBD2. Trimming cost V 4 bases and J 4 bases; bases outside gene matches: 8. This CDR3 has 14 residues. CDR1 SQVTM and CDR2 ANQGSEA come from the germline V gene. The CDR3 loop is CSVVEGGRAYEQYF. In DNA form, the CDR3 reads TGCAGCGTTGTTGAGGGCGGGAGGGCTTACGAGCAGTACTTC.